The entry below describes one T cell receptor beta chain. The data originate from a study of cytomegalovirus exposure and HLA in healthy donors. PCR involved 60 Vbeta and 13 Jbeta primers. Data came from immunoSEQ multiplex PCR; TCRdb stores just in-frame clones and leaves some out. This sample has some 54,000 clones, with approximately 80% found just once. Trimming shortened V by 3 bases and J by 1 base, and 10 bases separated the two germline ends. This CDR3 spans 14 amino acids. Germline V CDR1 and CDR2: SGDLS, YYNGEE. The specimen sequenced was PBMCs. The sequence came from a male donor in good health and CMV-seronegative. The chain links TRBV9 to TRBJ1-1; D is undetermined. CDR3 DNA sequence: TGTGCCAGCAGCGCGAGACTCGGGAACACTGAAGCTTTCTTT. Protein sequence: CASSARLGNTEAFF.